The 18 T cell receptor beta chains given below trace back to one sample, sequenced in a study of CD8+ T cells in alopecia areata. cDNA reverse transcribed from extracted RNA served as the sequencing template. The data were produced by immunoSEQ multiplex PCR, yet TCRdb's version contains in-frame clones alone and is incomplete. The data hold 200,000 to 250,000 clones, with about three fifths observed a single time. Described treatment: oral pan-JAK inhibitor, 5-10 mg twice daily. Source: CD4+ T cells sorted from blood, taken at week 4, from a patient treated with tofacitinib. The source is a human donor with alopecia areata.

The chain employs TRBV14 and TRBJ2-5, with D unclear. Germline CDR1 SGHDN, CDR2 FVKESK. The V end lost 2 bases, the J end lost 4 bases, and 8 bases lay between the germline ends. CDR3 length: 13 residues. CDR3 amino acids: CASSQLVGETQYF. CDR3 bases: TGTGCCAGCAGCCAACTGGTAGGAGAGACCCAGTACTTC.

This chain uses TRBV9 with TRBJ2-3; 7 bases match TRBD2. V trimming: 0 bases; J trimming: 1 base; junction bases outside the gene matches: 2. The CDR3 spans 15 residues. Germline V lookup: CDR1 SGDLS, CDR2 YYNGEE. The CDR3 nucleotides read TGTGCCAGCAGCGTAGAAGCGGGGCGCACAGATACGCAGTATTTT. It yields the protein CASSVEAGRTDTQYF.

The chain's CDR3 is CASKPWGASNQPQHF. DNA of the CDR3: TGTGCCAGTAAACCCTGGGGGGCTAGCAATCAGCCCCAGCATTTT. The genes are TRBV19 and TRBJ1-5; tentatively, D is TRBD1 (6 bases). The CDR3 runs to 15 residues. The V end was cut by 7 bases, the J end by 0 bases, with 13 bases between. Germline CDR1 LNHDA, CDR2 SQIVND (reference sequence).

The V gene is TRBV7-2, the J gene TRBJ2-3, with D possibly being TRBD2 (6 bases). The germline V and J ends were trimmed by 6 bases and 2 bases, with 15 bases remaining between them. The CDR3 has 15 residues. Germline V gene lookup returns CDR1 SGHTA and CDR2 FQGNSA. Here the CDR3 DNA reads TGTGCCAGCAGATCCCCGGGGACTCTCACAGATACGCAGTATTTT. Translating it yields CASRSPGTLTDTQYF.

The genes are TRBV15 and TRBJ2-3; TRBD1 aligns across 10 bases. Germline values: CDR1 LNHNV, CDR2 YYDKDF (reference sequence). J lost 5 bases, V lost 5 bases, and 10 bases had no gene match. This CDR3 region has 16 residues. The chain's CDR3 is CATSPRTGGSIDTQYF. DNA for the CDR3: TGTGCCACCAGCCCACGGACAGGGGGGTCGATAGATACGCAGTATTTT.

The chain carries TRBV30 and TRBJ2-3, with 14 nucleotides matching TRBD2. Germline CDR1 and CDR2: GTSNPN and SVGIG (reference sequence). Unmatched junction bases numbered 0, after V lost 5 bases and J lost 5 bases. This CDR3 has 13 amino acids. The CDR3 coding sequence is TGTGCCTGGGGACTAGCGGGGGGAGATACGCAGTATTTT. Its translation: CAWGLAGGDTQYF.

This clone was recorded only once. The chain employs TRBV2 and TRBJ1-1; TRBD1 aligns across 9 bases. Germline V lookup: CDR1 SNHLY, CDR2 FYNNEI. V trimming: 7 bases; J trimming: 5 bases; junction bases outside the gene matches: 2. The CDR3 runs to 12 residues. CDR3 coding DNA: TGTGCCAGCACCGGACAGGGGACTGAAGCTTTCTTT. It is translated as CASTGQGTEAFF.

CDR3 in amino acids: CASSVDPPSTEAFF. The CDR3 region has the DNA TGTGCCAGCAGCGTAGACCCCCCAAGTACTGAAGCTTTCTTT. The V gene is TRBV7-9, the J gene TRBJ1-1, with D uncertain. Trimming left V 5 bases short and J 5 bases short, with 15 bases between. Germline values: CDR1 SEHNR, CDR2 FQNEAQ (reference sequence). The CDR3 runs to 14 residues.

This sequence joins TRBV4-1 and TRBJ2-3; the D is unclear. Germline CDR1 is MGHRA and CDR2 is YSYEKL. V dropped 4 bases and J dropped 2 bases, with 7 bases sitting between them. The CDR3 length is 13 residues. This CDR3 reads CASSPSPTDTQYF. The CDR3, as DNA: TGCGCCAGCAGCCCCAGCCCCACAGATACGCAGTATTTT.

CDR3 protein: CAIRAGVSYEQYF. The CDR3 DNA reads TGTGCCATCCGGGCTGGGGTCTCCTACGAGCAGTACTTC. The V gene is TRBV10-3, the J gene TRBJ2-7; D remains ambiguous. Trimming removed 8 bases from V and 0 bases from J, with 11 bases in between. Germline CDR1 ENHRY, CDR2 SYGVKD. The CDR3 extends over 13 amino acids.

The chain combines TRBV20-1 with TRBJ2-7, with unresolved D. Germline values: CDR1 DFQATT, CDR2 SNEGSKA (reference sequence). The CDR3 runs to 10 residues. Trimming stripped 6 bases from V and 3 bases from J, with 6 bases between. The CDR3 bases are TGCAGTGCCCTTAACTACGAGCAGTACTTC. It codes for CSALNYEQYF.

This rearrangement joins TRBV2 to TRBJ1-5; 7 nucleotides line up with TRBD1. The CDR3 has 16 residues. Losses at the gene ends were 5 bases for V and 0 bases for J; bases not matched to a gene: 7. The germline gives CDR1 SNHLY, CDR2 FYNNEI. The CDR3: CASSRGQLNSNQPQHF. The CDR3 bases are TGTGCCAGCAGTCGGGGACAGCTTAATAGCAATCAGCCCCAGCATTTT.

This clone has only a few counts. The V call is TRBV30, the J call TRBJ1-2, with TRBD1 identical over 12 bases. Germline CDR1 GTSNPN, CDR2 SVGIG (reference sequence). This CDR3 comprises 15 residues. V lost 4 bases to trimming and J lost 4 bases; unmatched junction nucleotides: 7. The CDR3 DNA reads TGTGCCTGGACCGACGGGACAGGGGGCGCCTATGGCTACACCTTC. Its translation: CAWTDGTGGAYGYTF.

The chain links TRBV5-4 to TRBJ2-5, with 8 bases fitting TRBD1. V dropped 4 bases and J dropped 2; count of bases not matched to a gene: 7. Germline CDR1 is SGHNT and CDR2 is YYREEE (reference sequence). CDR3 length equals 15 residues. In DNA form, the CDR3 reads TGTGCCAGCAGCGCCGACAGGGGCCCACAAGAGACCCAGTACTTC. Its protein is CASSADRGPQETQYF.

V and J are TRBV23-1 and TRBJ2-1; D tentatively fits TRBD1 or TRBD2 (5 bases each). TRBV23-1 is known as an ORF, though its function is uncertain. This CDR3 has 16 amino acids. Trimming took 3 bases from V and 0 from J, leaving 12 bases between them. CDR3 coding DNA: TGCGCCAGCAGTCATAGGGGACGGAGCTCCTACAATGAGCAGTTCTTC. Protein product: CASSHRGRSSYNEQFF.

The CDR3 coding sequence is TGTGCCAGCAGCTCCCGGACGGGGGTCTACGAGCAGTACTTC. Translation: CASSSRTGVYEQYF. The genes are TRBV7-9 and TRBJ2-7, with D perhaps TRBD2 (6 bases). In germline, CDR1 is SEHNR, CDR2 FQNEAQ (reference sequence). The V end lost 4 bases, the J end lost 3 bases, and 13 bases lay between the germline ends. The CDR3 sequence is 14 residues long.

This clone was found a few times. This chain joins TRBV10-3 and TRBJ2-5, with D possibly TRBD2 on 5 matching bases. V dropped 3 bases and J dropped 5 bases, with 10 bases sitting between them. CDR3 length: 13 amino acids. Looked up from germline, CDR1 is ENHRY and CDR2 is SYGVKD. CDR3 sequence reads: CAISDGERETQYF. The CDR3, as DNA: TGTGCCATCAGTGATGGCGAGCGGGAGACCCAGTACTTC.

The rearrangement links TRBV30 to TRBJ2-7, with unresolved D. The CDR3 consists of 11 residues. Per germline, CDR1 GTSNPN and CDR2 SVGIG (reference sequence). V lost 0 bases, J lost 6 bases, and 6 bases lay in between. The CDR3 sequence is CAWSVFGEQYF. The DNA for the CDR3 is TGTGCCTGGAGTGTCTTCGGCGAGCAGTACTTC. Using reference TRBV30 and TRBJ2-7 for the parts outside the CDR3, the full variable domain is SQTIHQWPATLVQPVGSPLSLECTVEGTSNPNLYWYRQAAGRGLQLLFYSVGIGQISSEVPQNLSASRPQDRQFILSSKKLLLSDSGFYLCAWSVFGEQYFGPGTRLTVT.